The TCR beta chain under discussion was sequenced for a study of blood T cell repertoires in COVID-19. Study summary: COVID-19 samples, acute and convalescent, were from the United States, Italy and Spain.

Authors' analysis steps: Amplifying reference gene primers gave estimates of nucleated cell counts. Produced via immunoSEQ multiplex PCR; TCRdb's table is partial and in-frame only. V and J calls and clone size are given by that table; D and trimming were obtained from the DNA. Here the sample spans around 300,000 clones, 89% being singletons. The CDR3 contains 17 residues. V gave up 5 bases and J gave up 2 bases; unmatched junction bases: 12. In germline, CDR1 is SGHAT, CDR2 FQNNGV. The sample consisted of peripheral blood. The V gene is TRBV11-2, the J gene TRBJ2-3, with 8 bases fitting TRBD2. This TCR derives from a woman aged 35 to 49 who had recovered from COVID-19. The CDR3 nucleotides are TGTGCCAGCAGCCCCCGCGGGGCTAGCGGGCACACAGATACGCAGTATTTT. This codes for CASSPRGASGHTDTQYF. The entire variable domain, with the rest obtained from reference TRBV11-2 and TRBJ2-3, is as follows: EAGVAQSPRYKIIEKRQSVAFWCNPISGHATLYWYQQILGQGPKLLIQFQNNGVVDDSQLPKDRFSAERLKGVDSTLKIQPAKLEDSAVYLCASSPRGASGHTDTQYFGPGTRLTVL.